This TCR beta chain is drawn from a study of blood T cells in healthy people across ages. For the second PCR, which ran for about 7 to 12 cycles, a sample-barcoded 5' primer and a J-beta primer mix were used. MiXCR, applied by TCRdb to the 5' RACE reads, yields one record per CDR3 protein. Of about 1.8 million distinct CDR3 sequences detected, 49% appear once; the ten largest clones hold less than 2.5%. Germline CDR1 is DFQATT and CDR2 is SNEGSKA (reference sequence). V lost 2 bases and J lost 4, with 17 bases in between. This CDR3 is 15 amino acids long. Material: blood. The sequence derives from a woman aged 40 to 50 in good health. The chain carries TRBV20-1 and TRBJ1-2; D is unclear. CDR3 protein: CSARRGELGPYGYTF. The CDR3 coding sequence is TGCAGTGCTAGACGTGGGGAACTAGGCCCCTATGGCTACACCTTC.